This entry describes one T cell receptor (beta chain). The antigen remains unidentified. This sample is part of a study of shared clonotypes between healthy human individuals. Regarding the study as a whole: Clonotypes that were shared across several donors made up around 5% of naive CD4 clonotypes. Blood was the sole source, and tissue repertoires probably differ. Relative to memory subsets, naive subsets generally showed larger estimated richness.

Assay used: immunoSEQ multiplex PCR; TCRdb lists only in-frame clones, some missing. The data contain approximately 740,000 clones, about 74% of them singletons. This TCR derives from a woman in her twenties or thirties in good health. The sequenced sample consisted of memory CD4+ T cells sorted from blood. Documented subset: CD45RA-negative fraction.

The CDR3 DNA reads TGTGCCAGCAGCCCCGGGACAGGGGGCAATCAGCCCCAGCATTTT. It encodes CASSPGTGGNQPQHF. J is TRBJ1-5 and V is TRBV5-8; 10 bases align to TRBD1. The CDR3 runs to 15 residues. The junction had 3 bases not matched to a gene; V was cut back by 4 bases and J by 2 bases. The germline V gene encodes CDR1 SGHTS and CDR2 YDEGEE.